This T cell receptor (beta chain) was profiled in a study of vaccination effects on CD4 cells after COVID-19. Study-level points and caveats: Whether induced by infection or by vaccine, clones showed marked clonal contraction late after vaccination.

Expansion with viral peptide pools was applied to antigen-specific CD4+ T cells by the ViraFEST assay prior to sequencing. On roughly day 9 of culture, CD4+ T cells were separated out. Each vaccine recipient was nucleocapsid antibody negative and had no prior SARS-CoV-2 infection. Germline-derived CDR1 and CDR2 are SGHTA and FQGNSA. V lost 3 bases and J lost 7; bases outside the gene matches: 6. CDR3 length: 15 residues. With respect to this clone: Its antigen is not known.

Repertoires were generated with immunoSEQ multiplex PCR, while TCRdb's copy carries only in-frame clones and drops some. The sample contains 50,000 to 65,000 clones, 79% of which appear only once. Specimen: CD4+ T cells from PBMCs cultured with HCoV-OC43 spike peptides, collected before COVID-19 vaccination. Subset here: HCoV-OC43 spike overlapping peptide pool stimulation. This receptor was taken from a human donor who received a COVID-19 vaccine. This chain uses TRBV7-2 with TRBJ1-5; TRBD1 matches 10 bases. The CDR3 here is CASSFPGTGDQPQHF. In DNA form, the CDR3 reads TGTGCCAGCAGCTTTCCCGGGACAGGGGACCAGCCCCAGCATTTT.